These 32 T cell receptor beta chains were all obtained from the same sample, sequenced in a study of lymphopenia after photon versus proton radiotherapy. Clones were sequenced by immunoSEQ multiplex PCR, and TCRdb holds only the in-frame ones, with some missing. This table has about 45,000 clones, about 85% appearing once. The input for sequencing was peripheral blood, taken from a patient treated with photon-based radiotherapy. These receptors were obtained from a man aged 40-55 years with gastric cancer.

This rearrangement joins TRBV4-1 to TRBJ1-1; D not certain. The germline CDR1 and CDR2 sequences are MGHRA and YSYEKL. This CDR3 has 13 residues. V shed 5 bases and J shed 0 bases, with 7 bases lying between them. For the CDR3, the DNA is TGCGCCAGCAGCGTACTCCTGAACACTGAAGCTTTCTTT. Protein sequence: CASSVLLNTEAFF.

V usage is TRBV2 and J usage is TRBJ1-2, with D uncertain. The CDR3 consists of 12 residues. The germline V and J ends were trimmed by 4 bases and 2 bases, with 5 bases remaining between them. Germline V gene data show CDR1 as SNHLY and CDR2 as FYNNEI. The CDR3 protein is CASSGLNYGYTF. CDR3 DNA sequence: TGTGCCAGCAGTGGGCTGAACTATGGCTACACCTTC.

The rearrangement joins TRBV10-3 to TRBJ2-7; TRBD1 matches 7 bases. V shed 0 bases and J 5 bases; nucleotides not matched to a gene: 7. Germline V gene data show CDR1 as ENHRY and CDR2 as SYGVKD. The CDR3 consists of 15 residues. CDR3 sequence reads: CAISESTVQGHEQYF. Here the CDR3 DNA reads TGTGCCATCAGTGAGTCGACAGTACAGGGGCACGAGCAGTACTTC.

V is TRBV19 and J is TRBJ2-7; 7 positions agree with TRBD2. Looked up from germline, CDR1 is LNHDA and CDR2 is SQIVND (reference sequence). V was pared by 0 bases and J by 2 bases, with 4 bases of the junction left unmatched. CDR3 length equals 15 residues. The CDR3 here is CASSIEGRAPYEQYF. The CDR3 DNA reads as TGTGCCAGTAGTATAGAGGGGAGGGCCCCCTACGAGCAGTACTTC.

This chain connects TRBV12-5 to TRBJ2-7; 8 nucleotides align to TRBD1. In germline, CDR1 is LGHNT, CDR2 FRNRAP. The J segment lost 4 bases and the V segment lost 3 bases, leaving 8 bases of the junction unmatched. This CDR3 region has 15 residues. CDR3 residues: CASGFGQGARYEQYF. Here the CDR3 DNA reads TGTGCTAGTGGTTTCGGTCAGGGGGCGCGTTACGAGCAGTACTTC. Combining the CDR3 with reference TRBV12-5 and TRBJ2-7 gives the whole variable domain DARVTQTPRHKVTEMGQEVTMRCQPILGHNTVFWYRQTMMQGLELLAYFRNRAPLDDSGMPKDRFSAEMPDATLATLKIQPSEPRDSAVYFCASGFGQGARYEQYFGPGTRLTVT.

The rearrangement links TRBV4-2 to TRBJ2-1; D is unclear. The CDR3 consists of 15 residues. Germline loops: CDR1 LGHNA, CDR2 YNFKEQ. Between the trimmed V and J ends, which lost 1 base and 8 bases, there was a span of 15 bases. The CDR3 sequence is CASSQVRYGVDEQFF. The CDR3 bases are TGTGCCAGCAGCCAAGTAAGATATGGGGTCGATGAGCAGTTCTTC.

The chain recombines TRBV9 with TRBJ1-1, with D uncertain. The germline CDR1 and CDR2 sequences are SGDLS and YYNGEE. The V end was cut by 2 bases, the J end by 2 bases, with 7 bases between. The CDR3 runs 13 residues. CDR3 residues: CASSVEGNTEAFF. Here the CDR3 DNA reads TGTGCCAGCAGCGTGGAGGGAAACACTGAAGCTTTCTTT.

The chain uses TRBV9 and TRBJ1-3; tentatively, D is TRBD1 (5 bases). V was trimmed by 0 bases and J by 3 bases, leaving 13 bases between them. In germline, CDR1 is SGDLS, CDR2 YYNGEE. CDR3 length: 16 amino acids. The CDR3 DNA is TGTGCCAGCAGCGTAGGTGGGGGTCCAGGTGGAAACACCATATATTTT. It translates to CASSVGGGPGGNTIYF.

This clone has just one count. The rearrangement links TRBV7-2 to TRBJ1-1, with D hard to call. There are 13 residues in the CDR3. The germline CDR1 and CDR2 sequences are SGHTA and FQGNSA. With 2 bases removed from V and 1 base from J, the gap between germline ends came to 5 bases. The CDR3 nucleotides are TGTGCCAGCAGCTTATCTGCGAACACTGAAGCTTTCTTT. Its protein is CASSLSANTEAFF.

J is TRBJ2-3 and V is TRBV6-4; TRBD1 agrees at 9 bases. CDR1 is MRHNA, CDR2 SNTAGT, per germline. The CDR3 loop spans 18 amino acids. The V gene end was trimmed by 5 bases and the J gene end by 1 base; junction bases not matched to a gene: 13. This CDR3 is CASSFLRDRAEGTDTQYF. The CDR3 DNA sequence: TGTGCCAGCAGTTTCCTCCGGGACAGGGCGGAGGGCACAGATACGCAGTATTTT.

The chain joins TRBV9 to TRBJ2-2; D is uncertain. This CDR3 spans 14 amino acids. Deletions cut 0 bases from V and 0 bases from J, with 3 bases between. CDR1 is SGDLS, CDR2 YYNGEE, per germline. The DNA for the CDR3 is TGTGCCAGCAGCGTAGTGTCGAACACCGGGGAGCTGTTTTTT. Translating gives CASSVVSNTGELFF.

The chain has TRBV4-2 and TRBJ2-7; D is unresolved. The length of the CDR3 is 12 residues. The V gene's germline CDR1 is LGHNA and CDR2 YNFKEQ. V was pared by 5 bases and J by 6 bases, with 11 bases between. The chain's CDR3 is CASSLGQLEQYF. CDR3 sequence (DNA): TGTGCCAGCAGCTTAGGCCAGCTCGAGCAGTACTTC.

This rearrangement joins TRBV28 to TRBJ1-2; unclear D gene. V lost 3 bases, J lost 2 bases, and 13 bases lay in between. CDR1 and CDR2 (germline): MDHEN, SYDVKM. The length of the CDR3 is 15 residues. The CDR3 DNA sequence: TGTGCCAGCAGTTTCCTGACTCCGAAAAACTATGGCTACACCTTC. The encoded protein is CASSFLTPKNYGYTF.

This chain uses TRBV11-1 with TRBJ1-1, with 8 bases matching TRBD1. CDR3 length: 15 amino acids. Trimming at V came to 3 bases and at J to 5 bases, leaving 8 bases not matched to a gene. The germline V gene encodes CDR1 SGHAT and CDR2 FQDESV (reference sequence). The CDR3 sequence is CASSLGQGAGTEAFF. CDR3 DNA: TGTGCCAGCAGCTTGGGGCAGGGGGCAGGGACTGAAGCTTTCTTT.

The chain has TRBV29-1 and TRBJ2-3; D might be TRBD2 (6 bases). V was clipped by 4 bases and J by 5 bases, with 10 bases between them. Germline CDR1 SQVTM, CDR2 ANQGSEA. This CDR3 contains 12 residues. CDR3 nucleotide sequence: TGCAGCGTTGGGGCGGGACGAGATACGCAGTATTTT. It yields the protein CSVGAGRDTQYF.

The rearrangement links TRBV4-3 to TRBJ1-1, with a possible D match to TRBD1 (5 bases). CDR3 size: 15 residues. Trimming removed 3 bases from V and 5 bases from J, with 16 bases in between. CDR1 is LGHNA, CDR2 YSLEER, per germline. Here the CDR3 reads CASSQARGAGTEAFF. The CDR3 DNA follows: TGCGCCAGCAGCCAGGCCCGGGGCGCGGGGACTGAAGCTTTCTTT.

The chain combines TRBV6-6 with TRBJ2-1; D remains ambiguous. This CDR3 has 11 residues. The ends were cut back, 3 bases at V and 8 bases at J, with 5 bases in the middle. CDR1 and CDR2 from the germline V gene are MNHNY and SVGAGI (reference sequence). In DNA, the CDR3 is TGTGCCAGCAGTTATATCCATGAGCAGTTCTTC. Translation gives CASSYIHEQFF.

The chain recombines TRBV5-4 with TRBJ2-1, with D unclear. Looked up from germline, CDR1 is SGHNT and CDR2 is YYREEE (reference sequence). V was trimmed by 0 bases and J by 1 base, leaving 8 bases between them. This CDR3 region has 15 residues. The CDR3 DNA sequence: TGTGCCAGCAGCTTGGTTGACGCTTCCTACAATGAGCAGTTCTTC. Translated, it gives CASSLVDASYNEQFF.

The CDR3 DNA reads as TGTGCCAGCAGTCCGCTTGGCGGGACAAGCACAGATACGCAGTATTTT. Translated: CASSPLGGTSTDTQYF. This chain joins TRBV27 and TRBJ2-3; D assignment may be TRBD1 or TRBD2 (6 bases each). In germline, CDR1 is MNHEY, CDR2 SMNVEV (reference sequence). This CDR3 region has 16 residues. The ends were cut back, 5 bases at V and 0 bases at J, with 15 bases in the middle.

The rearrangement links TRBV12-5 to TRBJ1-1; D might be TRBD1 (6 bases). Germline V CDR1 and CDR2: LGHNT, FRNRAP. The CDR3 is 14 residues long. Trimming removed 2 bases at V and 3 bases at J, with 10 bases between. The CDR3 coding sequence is TGTGCTAGTGGTTTGTCCGGGGGCCACACTGAAGCTTTCTTT. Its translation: CASGLSGGHTEAFF.

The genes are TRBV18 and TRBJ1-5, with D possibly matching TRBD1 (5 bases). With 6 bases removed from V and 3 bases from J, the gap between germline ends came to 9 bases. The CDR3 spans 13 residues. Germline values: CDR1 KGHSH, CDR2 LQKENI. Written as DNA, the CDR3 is TGTGCCAGCTCGCGGGGGTTCAATCAGCCCCAGCATTTT. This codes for CASSRGFNQPQHF. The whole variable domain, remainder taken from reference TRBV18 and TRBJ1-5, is NAGVMQNPRHLVRRRGQEARLRCSPMKGHSHVYWYRQLPEEGLKFMVYLQKENIIDESGMPKERFSAEFPKEGPSILRIQQVVRGDSAAYFCASSRGFNQPQHFGDGTRLSIL.

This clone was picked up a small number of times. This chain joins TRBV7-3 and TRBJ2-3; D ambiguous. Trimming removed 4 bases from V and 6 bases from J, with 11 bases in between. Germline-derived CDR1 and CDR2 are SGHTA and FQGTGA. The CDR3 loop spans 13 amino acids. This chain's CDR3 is CASSSVASDTQYF. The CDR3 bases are TGTGCCAGCAGCTCCGTCGCTTCGGATACGCAGTATTTT.

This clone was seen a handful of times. CDR3 nucleotide sequence: TGTGCCGGGATCAGGGCTTACGAGCAGTACTTC. It yields the protein CAGIRAYEQYF. The chain has TRBV30 and TRBJ2-7; D possibly corresponds to TRBD1 (5 bases). The germline V gene has CDR1 GTSNPN and CDR2 SVGIG (reference sequence). The CDR3 runs 11 residues. V shed 8 bases and J shed 4 bases, with 12 bases lying between them.

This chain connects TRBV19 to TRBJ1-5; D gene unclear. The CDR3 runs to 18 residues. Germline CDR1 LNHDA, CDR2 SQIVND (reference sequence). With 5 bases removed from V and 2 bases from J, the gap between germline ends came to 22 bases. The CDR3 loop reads CASSHIRDARVGNQPQHF. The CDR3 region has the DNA TGTGCCAGTAGTCATATTCGGGATGCCAGAGTGGGCAATCAGCCCCAGCATTTT.

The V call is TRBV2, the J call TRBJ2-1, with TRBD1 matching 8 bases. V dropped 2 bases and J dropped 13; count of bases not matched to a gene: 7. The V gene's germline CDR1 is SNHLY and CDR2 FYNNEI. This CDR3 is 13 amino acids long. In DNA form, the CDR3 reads TGTGCCAGCAGTGAAAGCCGGGACAGGTTACAGTTCTTC. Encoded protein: CASSESRDRLQFF.

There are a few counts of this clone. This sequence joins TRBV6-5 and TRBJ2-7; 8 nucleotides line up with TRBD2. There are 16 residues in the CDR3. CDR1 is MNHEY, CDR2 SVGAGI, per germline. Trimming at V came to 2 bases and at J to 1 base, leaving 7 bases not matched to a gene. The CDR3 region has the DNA TGTGCCAGCAGTTACATCGGCGGGGGGCAATCCTACGAGCAGTACTTC. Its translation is CASSYIGGGQSYEQYF.

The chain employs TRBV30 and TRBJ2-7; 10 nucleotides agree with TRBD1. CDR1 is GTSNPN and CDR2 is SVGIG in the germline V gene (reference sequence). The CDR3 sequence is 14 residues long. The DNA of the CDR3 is TGTGGGCTCCGGGACAGGGGATGGTCCTACGAGCAGTACTTC. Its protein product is CGLRDRGWSYEQYF.

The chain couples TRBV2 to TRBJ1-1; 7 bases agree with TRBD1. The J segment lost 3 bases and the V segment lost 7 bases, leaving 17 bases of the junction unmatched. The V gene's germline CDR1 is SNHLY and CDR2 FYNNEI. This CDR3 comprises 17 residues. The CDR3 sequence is CASNQRRDSWRDTEAFF. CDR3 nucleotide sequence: TGTGCCAGCAATCAAAGGAGGGACAGTTGGAGGGACACTGAAGCTTTCTTT.

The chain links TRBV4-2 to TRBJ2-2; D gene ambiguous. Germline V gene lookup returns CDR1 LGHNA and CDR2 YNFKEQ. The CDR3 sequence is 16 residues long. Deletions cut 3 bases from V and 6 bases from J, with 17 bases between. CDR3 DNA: TGTGCCAGCAGCCAGGTTACTCAGTCTCTTCCCGGGGAGCTGTTTTTT. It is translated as CASSQVTQSLPGELFF.

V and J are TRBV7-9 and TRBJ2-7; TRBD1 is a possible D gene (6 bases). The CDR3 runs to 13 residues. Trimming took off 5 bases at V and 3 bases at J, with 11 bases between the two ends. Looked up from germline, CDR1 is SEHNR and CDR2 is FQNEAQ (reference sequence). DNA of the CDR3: TGTGCCAGCAGCGGAGACAGGAACTACGAGCAGTACTTC. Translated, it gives CASSGDRNYEQYF.

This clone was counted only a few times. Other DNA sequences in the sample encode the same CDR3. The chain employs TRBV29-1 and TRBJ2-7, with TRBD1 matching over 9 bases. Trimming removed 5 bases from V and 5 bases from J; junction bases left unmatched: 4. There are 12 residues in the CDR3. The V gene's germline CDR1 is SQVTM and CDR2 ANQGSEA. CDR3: CSVNRGPNEQYF. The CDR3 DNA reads TGCAGCGTTAACAGGGGGCCCAACGAGCAGTACTTC.

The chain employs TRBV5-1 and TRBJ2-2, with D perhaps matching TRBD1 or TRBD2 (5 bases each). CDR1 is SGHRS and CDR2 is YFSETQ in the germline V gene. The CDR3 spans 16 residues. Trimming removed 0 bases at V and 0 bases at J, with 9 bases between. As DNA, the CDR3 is TGCGCCAGCAGCTTGGCGGGACCGCCGAACACCGGGGAGCTGTTTTTT. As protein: CASSLAGPPNTGELFF.